This passage covers 15 T cell receptor beta chains from one sample sequenced in a study of cytomegalovirus exposure and HLA in healthy donors. PCR employed 60 Vbeta and 13 Jbeta primers. Method: immunoSEQ multiplex PCR; TCRdb's copy keeps in-frame clones and lacks some. The sample holds about 150,000 clones, roughly 70% seen once. Sequencing used PBMCs. These receptors were taken from a man aged 25-45 years in good health and CMV-seropositive.

The table lists this clone with a few counts. The chain uses TRBV27 and TRBJ2-1; 11 bases fit TRBD2. V gave up 3 bases and J gave up 4 bases; unmatched junction bases: 8. Germline lookup yields CDR1 MNHEY and CDR2 SMNVEV (reference sequence). CDR3 length: 17 amino acids. CDR3: CASSFRLAGPDYNEQFF. In DNA form, the CDR3 reads TGTGCCAGCAGTTTTAGACTAGCGGGGCCAGATTACAATGAGCAGTTCTTC.

This clone has only a few counts. This is likely an artifact of a read error, given a far larger clone one base away. The rearrangement joins TRBV1 to TRBJ1-2; TRBD1, the D gene given by the table, was not confirmed from the DNA. TRBV1 corresponds to a pseudogene. The CDR3 extends over 17 amino acids. The CDR3 protein is CTSSQLPFTEANYGYTF. In DNA, the CDR3 is TGCACCAGCAGCCAATTACCCTTCACAGAAGCTAACTATGGCTACACCTTC.

This clone was observed a few times. This rearrangement joins TRBV5-4 to TRBJ2-3, with TRBD2 matching over 9 bases. V trimming: 0 bases; J trimming: 0 bases; junction bases outside the gene matches: 2. There are 16 residues in the CDR3. CDR1 SGHNT and CDR2 YYREEE come from the germline V gene (reference sequence). CDR3 coding DNA: TGTGCCAGCAGCTTGGGACTAGCGGAAAGCACAGATACGCAGTATTTT. As protein: CASSLGLAESTDTQYF.

This chain joins TRBV4-1 and TRBJ1-2, with D unresolved. Germline V gives CDR1 MGHRA, CDR2 YSYEKL. The CDR3 consists of 13 residues. The ends were cut back, 0 bases at V and 4 bases at J, with 6 bases in the middle. The CDR3 nucleotides are TGCGCCAGCAGCCAAGATGTCAGCTATGGCTACACCTTC. Its translation is CASSQDVSYGYTF.

The chain links TRBV18 to TRBJ1-1; 7 bases agree with TRBD1. Germline lookup yields CDR1 KGHSH and CDR2 LQKENI. J lost 2 bases, V lost 4 bases, and 13 bases had no gene match. CDR3 size: 17 residues. CDR3 in amino acids: CASSLRQGVTFNTEAFF. The DNA for the CDR3 is TGTGCCAGCTCACTAAGACAGGGTGTCACTTTTAACACTGAAGCTTTCTTT.

The chain uses TRBV10-3 and TRBJ1-4; D uncertain. V was cut by 2 bases and J by 6 bases, with 13 bases left in between. This CDR3 is 15 amino acids long. Germline V gene lookup returns CDR1 ENHRY and CDR2 SYGVKD. The CDR3 bases are TGTGCCATCAGTGAGCGGGAGGGCCTGGATGAAAAACTGTTTTTT. It yields the protein CAISEREGLDEKLFF.

The chain employs TRBV7-3 and TRBJ2-1; D is ambiguous. Trimming removed 5 bases from V and 6 bases from J, with 14 bases in between. The germline V gene has CDR1 SGHTA and CDR2 FQGTGA. CDR3 length equals 14 residues. The CDR3 region has the DNA TGTGCCAGCAGCGTAGGCCATAGCAGCAATGAGCAGTTCTTC. Protein product: CASSVGHSSNEQFF.

The chain carries TRBV4-1 and TRBJ2-7; the match to TRBD1 covers 9 bases. V gave up 4 bases and J gave up 5 bases; unmatched junction bases: 9. The CDR3 loop spans 15 amino acids. Germline V gene sequence: CDR1 MGHRA, CDR2 YSYEKL. CDR3 DNA: TGCGCCAGCAGCCGGTCCCGGGACAGGGCGGACGAGCAGTACTTC. Encoded protein: CASSRSRDRADEQYF.

The chain links TRBV5-1 to TRBJ2-1; 14 bases match TRBD2. V was clipped by 6 bases and J by 5 bases; unmatched bases: 7. The germline V gene encodes CDR1 SGHRS and CDR2 YFSETQ. The CDR3 is 16 residues long. The CDR3: CASNPGLAGVDNEQFF. Here the CDR3 DNA reads TGCGCCAGCAATCCGGGACTAGCGGGAGTGGACAATGAGCAGTTCTTC.

This chain connects TRBV5-1 to TRBJ2-3; D might be TRBD2 (5 bases). Germline-derived CDR1 and CDR2 are SGHRS and YFSETQ. This CDR3 comprises 15 residues. V was pared by 7 bases and J by 0 bases, with 15 bases between. This CDR3 is CASVWGRGSTDTQYF. The DNA for the CDR3 is TGCGCCAGCGTGTGGGGTCGAGGGAGCACAGATACGCAGTATTTT.

This clone occurred once. This chain joins TRBV4-2 and TRBJ1-4; 11 bases map to TRBD1. The CDR3 has 17 amino acids. The V segment lost 4 bases and the J segment 3 bases; nucleotides outside the gene matches: 7. The germline gives CDR1 LGHNA, CDR2 YNFKEQ. The CDR3 region has the DNA TGTGCCAGCAGCCCCCGGGACAGGGGGGTGGCTAATGAAAAACTGTTTTTT. It specifies CASSPRDRGVANEKLFF.

The table lists this clone with a count of one. The chain has TRBV5-1 and TRBJ1-3; no reliable D call. Between the trimmed V and J ends, which lost 0 bases and 0 bases, there was a span of 10 bases. CDR3 length: 16 residues. Germline CDR1 is SGHRS and CDR2 is YFSETQ. CDR3 in amino acids: CASSLAVRDSGNTIYF. The CDR3 DNA reads TGCGCCAGCAGCTTGGCCGTCCGGGACTCTGGAAACACCATATATTTT.

The chain uses TRBV25-1 and TRBJ1-1, with D uncertain. The V gene lost 1 base and the J gene lost 7 bases, with 10 bases spanning the gap. Germline V gene lookup returns CDR1 MGHDK and CDR2 SYGVNS. This CDR3 is 13 amino acids long. The CDR3 DNA reads TGTGCCAGCAGTGAATTGAGCGTATTTGAAGCTTTCTTT. Residues: CASSELSVFEAFF.

This chain uses TRBV5-1 with TRBJ2-3; 15 bases align to TRBD2. Germline V gene data show CDR1 as SGHRS and CDR2 as YFSETQ. V was pared by 3 bases and J by 1 base, with 3 bases of the junction left unmatched. CDR3 length: 17 residues. The CDR3 region is CASSSWTSGRGTDTQYF. The CDR3 DNA reads as TGCGCCAGCAGCTCCTGGACTAGCGGGAGGGGCACAGATACGCAGTATTTT.

This clone has just a few counts. The chain combines TRBV29-1 with TRBJ2-7; tentatively, D is TRBD2 (5 bases). CDR1 is SQVTM, CDR2 ANQGSEA, per germline. The CDR3 extends over 13 amino acids. V lost 5 bases and J 2 bases, leaving 13 bases between the germline ends. CDR3 sequence: CSVLPADTYEQYF. CDR3 coding DNA: TGCAGCGTTTTGCCAGCGGATACCTACGAGCAGTACTTC.